One sample yielded the 30 T cell receptor beta chains listed below, sequenced in a study of Graves' ophthalmopathy and Graves' hyperthyroidism. Amplification of TCR beta CDR3 regions used RNA transcripts. RT-PCR was first run with HTBI primers, then multiplex PCR in a second round. TCRdb redid the calling of the multiplex PCR reads with MiXCR, one entry per CDR3 protein. The profile shows around 470,000 distinct CDR3 sequences, 13% to 15% of them singletons. Sequencing input: blood. The receptors stem from a woman aged 25-40 years with Graves' ophthalmopathy.

This clonotype was seen many times. The J gene is TRBJ2-7, the V gene TRBV12-3 or TRBV12-4; D unclear. The V and J ends lost 6 bases and 5 bases respectively, with 14 bases between them. The CDR3 is 13 residues long. The CDR3 coding sequence is TGTGCCAGCAGATGGGATAGCTGGGACGAGCAGTACTTC. Its translation is CASRWDSWDEQYF.

This clonotype was seen at least ten times. This chain joins TRBV20-1 and TRBJ1-5; 9 bases match TRBD1. The germline V gene has CDR1 DFQATT and CDR2 SNEGSKA (reference sequence). V was pared by 7 bases and J by 7 bases, with 8 bases of the junction left unmatched. The CDR3 is made up of 13 amino acids. The DNA for the CDR3 is TGCAGTGGAGGTAGGACAGGGGACCAGCCCCAGCATTTT. Translating it yields CSGGRTGDQPQHF.

Ten or more counts support this clonotype. In DNA form, the CDR3 reads TGCGCCAGCAGCCAACAGGGGACAGGGCGCACTGAAGCTTTCTTT. Amino acid sequence: CASSQQGTGRTEAFF. The rearrangement joins TRBV4-1 to TRBJ1-1; 9 bases map to TRBD1. The germline V gene has CDR1 MGHRA and CDR2 YSYEKL. The CDR3 contains 15 residues. The V segment lost 2 bases and the J segment 4 bases; nucleotides outside the gene matches: 5.

This clonotype was seen at least ten times. The J gene is TRBJ1-1, the V gene TRBV4-1; D gene unclear. Trimming removed 6 bases at V and 3 bases at J, with 11 bases between. The V gene's germline CDR1 is MGHRA and CDR2 YSYEKL. The CDR3 covers 13 residues. CDR3: CASRGTADTEAFF. CDR3 nucleotide sequence: TGCGCCAGCAGGGGAACGGCTGACACTGAAGCTTTCTTT.

The table lists this clonotype with many counts. The chain employs TRBV6-1 and TRBJ2-7, with D possibly called TRBD1 or TRBD2 (5 bases each). The CDR3 runs to 13 residues. The V and J ends lost 6 bases and 4 bases respectively, with 13 bases between them. Germline V gene data show CDR1 as MNHNS and CDR2 as SASEGT. CDR3 DNA: TGTGCCAGCAGCTTGGGACGGAGGTACGAGCAGTACTTC. This codes for CASSLGRRYEQYF.

The genes are TRBV2 and TRBJ2-2; D gene uncertain. CDR1 and CDR2 from the germline V gene are SNHLY and FYNNEI. CDR3 size: 16 residues. Trimming shortened V by 4 bases and J by 0 bases, and 12 bases separated the two germline ends. The DNA for the CDR3 is TGTGCCAGCAGTGTTTTAGCAGTCGCGAACACCGGGGAGCTGTTTTTT. It encodes CASSVLAVANTGELFF.

This clonotype has a count of ten or more. J is TRBJ1-1 and V is TRBV10-3; the D is unclear. Germline loops: CDR1 ENHRY, CDR2 SYGVKD. This CDR3 comprises 14 residues. Trimming left V 4 bases short and J 5 bases short, with 14 bases between. CDR3 sequence: CAISALSGLTEAFF. DNA of the CDR3: TGTGCCATCAGTGCCCTCAGTGGATTGACTGAAGCTTTCTTT.

This clonotype was picked up many times. The chain is built from TRBV13 and TRBJ1-2; 7 bases are shared with TRBD1. The CDR3 has 15 residues. The V gene's germline CDR1 is PRHDT and CDR2 FYEKMQ (reference sequence). J gave up 2 bases and V 5 bases, and 8 bases lay outside the gene matches. The CDR3 DNA reads as TGTGCCAGCAGCCCCCAGGGACAGTTAAACTATGGCTACACCTTC. This encodes CASSPQGQLNYGYTF.

This clonotype has ten or more counts. The J gene is TRBJ1-5, the V gene TRBV6-5; the match to TRBD1 covers 8 bases. The V gene's germline CDR1 is MNHEY and CDR2 SVGAGI. V lost 6 bases to trimming and J lost 0 bases; unmatched junction nucleotides: 10. CDR3 length: 17 residues. This CDR3 reads CASSLQQGVFSNQPQHF. DNA for the CDR3: TGTGCCAGCAGCTTACAACAGGGGGTCTTTAGCAATCAGCCCCAGCATTTT.

This clonotype was seen repeatedly, ten times or more. This chain uses TRBV6-1 with TRBJ2-4; D remains ambiguous. Trimming shortened V by 2 bases and J by 1 base, and 12 bases separated the two germline ends. CDR3 size: 16 residues. Germline V gives CDR1 MNHNS, CDR2 SASEGT. The DNA of the CDR3 is TGTGCCAGCAGTGAAAGGGTTCTCGGGGCCAAAAACATTCAGTACTTC. Encoded protein: CASSERVLGAKNIQYF.

This clonotype was counted at least ten times. The V and J genes are TRBV28 and TRBJ2-7, with 8 bases lining up with TRBD2. Trimming removed 7 bases from V and 4 bases from J; junction bases left unmatched: 12. The germline V gene encodes CDR1 MDHEN and CDR2 SYDVKM. The CDR3 is 15 amino acids. CDR3 nucleotides: TGTGCCAGCACCACGGCTGAAGCGGGAGTATACGAGCAGTACTTC. Protein sequence: CASTTAEAGVYEQYF.

With regard to this clonotype: This may arise from a read error, as a much more abundant clone is one base away. This chain links TRBV5-1 with TRBJ1-1; D unclear. The CDR3 is 14 residues long. CDR1 and CDR2 from the germline V gene are SGHRS and YFSETQ. The CDR3 bases are TGCGTCAGCAGCCTGTCTTCAGGGAACACTGAAGCTTTCTTT. Encoded protein: CVSSLSSGNTEAFF.

At least ten counts were recorded for this clonotype. The chain combines TRBV12-3 or TRBV12-4 with TRBJ1-1; a weak D match, TRBD1 (6 bases). The CDR3 has 16 residues. Trimming took off 4 bases at V and 0 bases at J, with 15 bases between the two ends. The DNA for the CDR3 is TGTGCCAGCAGTTCCTCGGACAGAACTTTGAACACTGAAGCTTTCTTT. Protein sequence: CASSSSDRTLNTEAFF.

This clonotype was detected once. This clone may be a read error of a much larger clone one base away. J is TRBJ1-1 and V is TRBV5-1; D gene unclear. From germline, CDR1 is SGHRS and CDR2 YFSETQ. The CDR3 consists of 15 residues. DNA of the CDR3: TGCGCCAGCAGCTCCACGGTGATCGGAAACACTGAAGCTTTATTT. This encodes CASSSTVIGNTEALF. Using reference TRBV5-1 and TRBJ1-1 for the parts outside the CDR3, the full variable domain is KAGVTQTPRYLIKTRGQQVTLSCSPISGHRSVSWYQQTPGQGLQFLFEYFSETQRNKGNFPGRFSGRQFSNSRSEMNVSTLELGDSALYLCASSSTVIGNTEALFGQGTRLTVV.

The gene calls are TRBV10-3 and TRBJ1-5; the match to TRBD1 covers 10 bases. Unmatched junction bases numbered 3, after V lost 4 bases and J lost 3 bases. This CDR3 contains 15 residues. CDR1 ENHRY and CDR2 SYGVKD come from the germline V gene. CDR3 DNA: TGTGCCATCAGTGGGACAGGGGGATCCAATCAGCCCCAGCATTTT. It is translated as CAISGTGGSNQPQHF.

This clonotype was recorded many times. V usage is TRBV13 and J usage is TRBJ2-7; 7 nucleotides line up with TRBD1. The germline CDR1 and CDR2 sequences are PRHDT and FYEKMQ (reference sequence). The CDR3 sequence is 15 residues long. V gave up 0 bases and J gave up 3 bases; unmatched junction bases: 5. CDR3 protein: CASSLGSDRIYEQYF. The CDR3 DNA is TGTGCCAGCAGCTTAGGCTCGGACAGGATCTACGAGCAGTACTTC.

At least ten counts were recorded for this clonotype. This chain links TRBV2 with TRBJ1-2; 7 bases are a match to TRBD1. Germline loops: CDR1 SNHLY, CDR2 FYNNEI. There are 15 residues in the CDR3. J was trimmed by 4 bases and V by 0 bases; bases with no gene match: 5. The CDR3 nucleotides are TGTGCCAGCAGTGAAGCCCCAGGGGGGGTCTATGGCTACACCTTC. Its translation is CASSEAPGGVYGYTF.

This clonotype was counted at least ten times. The V gene is TRBV10-3, the J gene TRBJ1-1; D may be TRBD1 (5 bases). V was trimmed by 10 bases and J by 4 bases, leaving 25 bases between them. This CDR3 is built from 16 residues. Germline CDR1 ENHRY, CDR2 SYGVKD. CDR3 amino acids: CATDDESGHRPTEAFF. CDR3 bases: TGTGCCACCGACGACGAAAGCGGACATCGCCCCACTGAAGCTTTCTTT.

This clonotype was detected ten times or more. V and J are TRBV5-1 and TRBJ2-7; 9 positions agree with TRBD1. V lost 4 bases to trimming and J lost 6 bases; unmatched junction nucleotides: 8. The CDR3 covers 14 residues. Germline V gives CDR1 SGHRS, CDR2 YFSETQ. The DNA for the CDR3 is TGCGCCAGCAGCCCGACAGGGGGAAATGTCGAGCAGTACTTC. Amino acid sequence: CASSPTGGNVEQYF.

This clonotype was detected many times. V gene TRBV6-5 combines with J gene TRBJ1-1; 7 nucleotides align to TRBD1. Germline loops: CDR1 MNHEY, CDR2 SVGAGI. The CDR3 is made up of 18 amino acids. V lost 2 bases to trimming and J lost 1 base; unmatched junction nucleotides: 13. The CDR3: CASSYGQRLTGKNTEAFF. The CDR3 region has the DNA TGTGCCAGCAGTTACGGGCAAAGGCTGACAGGGAAGAACACTGAAGCTTTCTTT.

This clonotype turned up a few times. The chain joins TRBV2 to TRBJ2-7, with TRBD1 matching over 8 bases. The CDR3 totals 14 residues. With 6 bases clipped from V and 4 bases from J, the junction kept 8 bases outside the gene matches. CDR1 SNHLY and CDR2 FYNNEI come from the germline V gene. The CDR3 reads CASRQQGGLYEQYF. The CDR3 nucleotides are TGTGCCAGCAGGCAACAGGGGGGACTTTACGAGCAGTACTTC.

There are a few counts of this clonotype. The V gene is TRBV12-3 or TRBV12-4, the J gene TRBJ1-1, with 11 bases fitting TRBD1. Trimming took 5 bases from V and 5 from J; bases not matched to a gene: 10. This CDR3 contains 16 residues. CDR3 in amino acids: CASSTGTGGIDTEAFF. CDR3 in DNA: TGTGCCAGCAGTACCGGGACAGGGGGTATAGATACTGAAGCTTTCTTT.

This clonotype showed up many times. The chain is built from TRBV28 and TRBJ2-5, with 13 bases identical to TRBD2. The CDR3 is 17 residues long. The V segment lost 4 bases and the J segment 4 bases; nucleotides outside the gene matches: 9. Germline CDR1 and CDR2: MDHEN and SYDVKM. The DNA for the CDR3 is TGTGCCAGCAGTTCGAGGACTAGCGGGAGCGTTATAGAGACCCAGTACTTC. This codes for CASSSRTSGSVIETQYF.

This clonotype was seen ten or more times. This sequence joins TRBV24-1 and TRBJ2-7; D gene ambiguous. CDR3 length: 12 residues. The germline V gene has CDR1 KGHDR and CDR2 SFDVKD. Trimming took off 3 bases at V and 1 base at J, with 3 bases between the two ends. CDR3 sequence reads: CATSDESYEQYF. The CDR3, as DNA: TGTGCCACCAGTGATGAGTCCTACGAGCAGTACTTC.

The V call is TRBV6-2 or TRBV6-3, the J call TRBJ2-7; 11 nucleotides match TRBD2. The CDR3 is 16 amino acids. The ends lost 6 bases at V and 3 bases at J; junction bases unmatched: 10. Germline CDR1 is MNHEY and CDR2 is SVGEGT. The CDR3 is CASSPTSSGRNYEQYF. As DNA, the CDR3 is TGTGCCAGCAGCCCGACCTCTAGCGGGAGGAACTACGAGCAGTACTTC.

This clonotype was counted at least ten times. The chain combines TRBV7-2 with TRBJ2-7, with D unresolved. The CDR3 totals 14 residues. Germline lookup yields CDR1 SGHTA and CDR2 FQGNSA. The germline V and J ends were trimmed by 5 bases and 2 bases, with 13 bases remaining between them. CDR3 sequence reads: CASSPPSSPYEQYF. The CDR3 DNA reads as TGTGCCAGCAGCCCCCCGTCGAGCCCCTACGAGCAGTACTTC.

This clonotype was seen ten or more times. The gene calls are TRBV7-2 and TRBJ2-7; a weak D match, TRBD2 (5 bases). This CDR3 spans 14 amino acids. CDR1 and CDR2 (germline): SGHTA, FQGNSA. Deletions cut 1 base from V and 6 bases from J, with 13 bases between. The CDR3: CASSLGRVGVEQYF. The CDR3 DNA reads as TGTGCCAGCAGCTTAGGGCGAGTGGGAGTCGAGCAGTACTTC.

This clonotype was detected only a few times. V and J are TRBV30 and TRBJ2-7, with TRBD2 matching over 8 bases. V trimming: 4 bases; J trimming: 2 bases; junction bases outside the gene matches: 4. CDR1 GTSNPN and CDR2 SVGIG come from the germline V gene (reference sequence). The CDR3 is made up of 13 amino acids. The CDR3 sequence is CAWIDSGTYEQYF. For the CDR3, the DNA is TGTGCCTGGATAGATAGCGGGACCTACGAGCAGTACTTC.

This clonotype was counted many times. CDR3 sequence: CASSLAGHEQYF. Written as DNA, the CDR3 is TGTGCCAGCAGTTTAGCAGGTCACGAGCAGTACTTC. The rearrangement uses TRBV27 and TRBJ2-7; D gene unclear. Germline assignment: CDR1 MNHEY and CDR2 SMNVEV (reference sequence). V was cut by 2 bases and J by 5 bases, with 7 bases left in between. CDR3 length equals 12 residues.

This clonotype was seen at least ten times. V gene TRBV30 combines with J gene TRBJ1-2; D uncertain. Germline V gene data show CDR1 as GTSNPN and CDR2 as SVGIG (reference sequence). The CDR3 consists of 13 residues. CDR3 residues: CAAISRAGHGYTF. For the CDR3, the DNA is TGTGCAGCCATCAGTAGGGCAGGACATGGCTACACCTTC. Based on the CDR3 plus reference TRBV30 and TRBJ1-2, the full variable domain is SQTIHQWPATLVQPVGSPLSLECTVEGTSNPNLYWYRQAAGRGLQLLFYSVGIGQISSEVPQNLSASRPQDRQFILSSKKLLLSDSGFYLCAAISRAGHGYTFGSGTRLTVV.